This T cell receptor (beta chain) came from a study of CXCR3-negative and CXCR3-positive naive CD8 T cells. The wider study: Collectively, the libraries yielded some 140 million TRB reads in total, at about 1.5 +/- 0.3 million per library.

Notes on this clonotype: The antigen is not known.

CDR3 length: 15 residues. Germline CDR1 is MNHEY and CDR2 is SVGEGT. General study results and limits: PBMCs showed partially decreased CXCR3 expression after cryopreservation, and most assays used fresh PBMCs. With respect to TRBV-TRBJ usage, naive CXCR3-negative and CXCR3-positive cells were similar; memory differed. The study found comparably high diversity in both naive subsets and much lower diversity in memory CD8+ cells.

Researchers prepared the TRB cDNA libraries using 5' RACE with UMI labels. With the 5' RACE reads reprocessed, TCRdb shows one record per CDR3 protein and no DNA. The specimen's table records over 35,000 distinct CDR3 sequences. Sequencing was done on a sample of memory CD8+ T cells from blood. This chain links TRBV6-2 or TRBV6-3 with TRBJ2-7. This clonotype was sampled from a human donor in good health. Some clones in this sample may be carry-over from other donors' samples. The chain's CDR3 is CASSYTTRTLREQYF.